This entry features one T cell receptor (beta chain) sequence. What it binds is unknown. The V end was cut by 3 bases, the J end by 6 bases, with 7 bases between. Germline V gene data show CDR1 as DFQATT and CDR2 as SNEGSKA (reference sequence). The CDR3 runs to 11 residues. The sample originates from a study of OX40 agonist ivuxolimab in advanced cancers. Regarding the study as a whole: At 0.1 to 3.0 mg/kg and by week 6, CD4+ and CD8+ T cells in the blood had expanded clonally. Antigen targets of the expanded peripheral T cells went undetermined. CD4+ T cells averaged fewer expanded clones than CD8+ T cells.

TCRdb's table, derived via immunoSEQ multiplex PCR, lists solely in-frame clones and lacks some. The sample shows about 68,000 clones, around four fifths of them seen only once. Systemic immunosuppression or autoimmune disease history was grounds to exclude patients. The sequencing here drew on CD4+ or CD8+ T cells sorted from blood, taken in a trial of the OX40 agonist ivuxolimab. V gene TRBV20-1 combines with J gene TRBJ2-3; D remains ambiguous. The sequence derives from an adult with an advanced solid tumor such as melanoma, head and neck, liver or kidney cancer. The CDR3 is CSASGKDTQYF. DNA of the CDR3: TGCAGTGCTAGTGGGAAGGATACGCAGTATTTT.